This T cell receptor beta chain was sequenced in a study of CD8 T cells in Susac syndrome (dated by TCRdb to about 2019). Study-level background: Of the Susac syndrome patients who were sequenced, roughly 8 were in clinical remission while six had clinically active disease. At blood withdrawal, Susac syndrome patients were therapy-naive, treated with corticosteroids (with IVIg additionally given to some), or treated with IVIg alone. Repertoire sequencing was used to test whether CD8+ T cell activation and differentiation in Susac syndrome was antigen driven. Points the paper makes about the study in general: The CD4+ T cell repertoire of patients with Susac syndrome showed no detectable clonal expansion. The TCR sequencing and HLA analysis was acknowledged to have included a relatively small number of individuals.

High-throughput TCR beta sequencing profiled peripheral blood CD8+ and CD4+ T cells from healthy donors, Susac syndrome patients and multiple sclerosis patients. The Susac syndrome patients fulfilled recently defined diagnostic criteria for either definite or probable disease. Bulk CD8+ and CD4+ T cells were purified by magnetic negative isolation, whereas CD8+ TEMRA cells were enriched by FACS. Blood was drawn into EDTA tubes, processed within 24 hours, and PBMCs were isolated by density gradient centrifugation. PBMCs intended for TCR sequencing were frozen in liquid nitrogen and were later thawed in a 37 degrees C water bath. A purity of at least 90% was achieved for sorted or isolated CD4+, CD8+ and CD8+ TEMRA cells. RNA was extracted using the RNeasy kit, and roughly 0.45 to 1 microgram was reverse transcribed with random hexamers. TCR beta CDR3 regions were amplified with the immunoSEQ multiplex PCR assay covering 54 Vbeta and 13 Jbeta segments. Bias from PCR amplification was corrected by using a synthetic template baseline for primer optimization and for computational correction. As for how the authors treated the data: Reads were assigned to V, D and J genes according to IMGT and analyzed in immunoSEQ Analyzer, with only productive sequences retained. To calculate clonality, Shannon entropy was normalized by log2 of the number of productive unique sequences and then subtracted from one. Public and private clones were assessed among the 100 most prevalent clones of each patient and control. A clone was defined as Susac-specific if it was absent from the healthy and MS cohorts, from roughly 990 published viral clones and from other ImmuneACCESS disease sequences. In-frame beta chains were kept once TCRdb had trimmed the public reads at Q25 with fastp and called clones with MiXCR. Rows merge per CDR3 protein into single entries with the most common DNA and genes. The V and J calls were not made by the authors but by TCRdb's processing. A total of 150,000 to 200,000 distinct CDR3 sequences appear in this sample, 90% to 96% of them only once. In total, the top ten clones hold 0.098% of the sample.

Including the terminal cysteine and phenylalanine, the CDR3 comprises 12 residues. Only the CDR3 part of the read is kept: 36 bases, read in frame from the first base. Germline trimming: 3 bases from V, 9 bases from J; junction bases outside gene matches: 5. CDR1 ENHRY and CDR2 SYGVKD are derived from the germline V gene. The table lists this clonotype with a few counts. Its antigen remains unidentified. Base qualities are missing; no much larger clone stands one base away. This sequence uses TRBV10-3 and TRBJ2-7, with 7 middle bases fitting TRBD2. This clonotype was sampled from a human donor with Susac syndrome. Input material: CD4+ T cells from PBMCs. The CDR3 region reads CAISESGNWQYF. The DNA is TGTGCCATCAGTGAAAGCGGGAATTGGCAGTACTTC.